One and the same sample provided the 22 T cell receptor beta chains below, sequenced in a study of T cell repertoires in cytomegalovirus infection. MiXCR, run by TCRdb on the reads, gives a single entry per CDR3 protein. In the table there are 250,000 to 350,000 distinct CDR3 sequences, more than 20% of which are singletons. The specimen sequenced was PBMCs. These receptor sequences come from a human donor in good health (CMV status not recorded). Some clones in this sample may be carry-over from other donors' samples.

The genes are TRBV7-3 and TRBJ2-3; D not certain. There are 15 residues in the CDR3. Trimming took off 5 bases at V and 2 bases at J, with 14 bases between the two ends. Germline V CDR1 and CDR2: SGHTA, FQGTGA. In DNA form, the CDR3 reads TGTGCCAGCAGCCTCCGAGGCGGAGTCACAGATACGCAGTATTTT. Its protein is CASSLRGGVTDTQYF.

This clonotype was found a few times. V and J are TRBV20-1 and TRBJ2-3, with D possibly being TRBD1 (5 bases). V was trimmed by 3 bases and J by 1 base, leaving 8 bases between them. The germline V gene has CDR1 DFQATT and CDR2 SNEGSKA (reference sequence). The CDR3 runs 13 residues. CDR3 amino acids: CSARSGRTDTQYF. The CDR3 DNA follows: TGCAGTGCTAGGTCAGGGCGCACAGATACGCAGTATTTT.

Regarding this clonotype: This may come from a read error, since a much larger clone is one base off. The chain links TRBV7-8 to TRBJ1-5; 7 bases match TRBD1. J gave up 5 bases and V 4 bases, and 8 bases lay outside the gene matches. Germline V gene data show CDR1 as SGHVS and CDR2 as FQNEAQ. The CDR3 is 15 residues long. The CDR3 sequence: CASSSVAGGYQPQHF. CDR3 DNA sequence: TGTGCCAGCAGCTCAGTGGCAGGGGGATATCAGCCCCAGCATTTT.

V usage is TRBV7-6 and J usage is TRBJ2-5; D possibly corresponds to TRBD2 (5 bases). The CDR3 runs 15 residues. V was clipped by 5 bases and J by 1 base, with 14 bases between them. Germline assignment: CDR1 SGHVS and CDR2 FNYEAQ. Here the CDR3 DNA reads TGTGCCAGCAGCCCCACGACGGGATTCCAAGAGACCCAGTACTTC. Amino acids: CASSPTTGFQETQYF. Complete variable domain (other parts from reference TRBV7-6 and TRBJ2-5): GAGVSQSPRYKVTKRGQDVALRCDPISGHVSLYWYRQALGQGPEFLTYFNYEAQQDKSGLPNDRFSAERPEGSISTLTIQRTEQRDSAMYRCASSPTTGFQETQYFGPGTRLLVL.

V is TRBV28 and J is TRBJ1-1; 8 bases line up with TRBD1. This CDR3 has 12 residues. V trimming: 5 bases; J trimming: 10 bases; junction bases outside the gene matches: 6. Germline CDR1 reads MDHEN; CDR2 reads SYDVKM. The CDR3 DNA reads TGTGCCAGCAGTCTACAAACAGGGGGAGCTTTCTTT. This encodes CASSLQTGGAFF.

This clonotype has a count of ten or more. The chain has TRBV28 and TRBJ2-1, with 8 bases lining up with TRBD1. Germline V gene sequence: CDR1 MDHEN, CDR2 SYDVKM. Losses at the gene ends were 5 bases for V and 4 bases for J; bases not matched to a gene: 4. This CDR3 is built from 14 residues. The CDR3 sequence is CASSPGGGYNEQFF. In DNA, the CDR3 is TGTGCCAGCAGTCCAGGGGGCGGGTACAATGAGCAGTTCTTC.

This clonotype has at least ten counts. The chain couples TRBV12-3 or TRBV12-4 to TRBJ2-2; D uncertain. The CDR3 has 12 residues. The V end lost 6 bases, the J end lost 3 bases, and 5 bases lay between the germline ends. The DNA for the CDR3 is TGTGCCAGCAGCTCTTACACCGGGGAGCTGTTTTTT. Translated, it gives CASSSYTGELFF.

This clonotype was counted ten times or more. V and J are TRBV7-6 and TRBJ2-2; 7 bases are a match to TRBD2. With V trimmed by 5 bases and J by 7 bases, 10 bases remained unmatched. Germline V gene lookup returns CDR1 SGHVS and CDR2 FNYEAQ. The CDR3 consists of 15 residues. The CDR3 loop reads CASSPRPAGVGELFF. The CDR3 DNA is TGTGCCAGCAGCCCCCGGCCCGCGGGGGTCGGGGAGCTGTTTTTT. Full variable domain (rest looked up from reference TRBV7-6 and TRBJ2-2): GAGVSQSPRYKVTKRGQDVALRCDPISGHVSLYWYRQALGQGPEFLTYFNYEAQQDKSGLPNDRFSAERPEGSISTLTIQRTEQRDSAMYRCASSPRPAGVGELFFGEGSRLTVL.

The chain is built from TRBV6-6 and TRBJ2-5; D perhaps matches TRBD2 (5 bases). The CDR3 runs to 16 residues. CDR1 is MNHNY, CDR2 SVGAGI, per germline (reference sequence). Trimming left V 4 bases short and J 2 bases short, with 17 bases between. CDR3 in amino acids: CASSSRLAPLQETQYF. The CDR3 nucleotides read TGTGCCAGCAGTTCCCGGTTAGCGCCCCTTCAAGAGACCCAGTACTTC.

This clonotype was seen at least ten times. The chain recombines TRBV25-1 with TRBJ2-7; 9 bases are shared with TRBD1. The CDR3 has 13 amino acids. J was trimmed by 6 bases and V by 5 bases; bases with no gene match: 5. Germline V gene data show CDR1 as MGHDK and CDR2 as SYGVNS. CDR3 loop: CASSHRGRSEQYF. The DNA of the CDR3 is TGTGCCAGCAGTCACAGGGGGCGTTCCGAGCAGTACTTC.

In its sample, this clonotype was seen a few times. At one boundary the junction diverges from the germline segment, which might be a read error. The chain joins TRBV7-2 to TRBJ2-1; TRBD2 is a possible D gene (6 bases). The CDR3 covers 14 residues. The germline V gene has CDR1 SGHTA and CDR2 FQGNSA. The CDR3 region has the DNA TGTGCCAGCAGCTTACTAGCGTCCTACAATGAACAGTTCTTC. The encoded protein is CASSLLASYNEQFF.

Many counts were recorded for this clonotype. The rearrangement uses TRBV6-2 or TRBV6-3 and TRBJ2-7; D gene uncertain. The CDR3 is 12 residues long. In germline, CDR1 is MNHEY, CDR2 SVGEGT. The V and J ends lost 8 bases and 2 bases respectively, with 10 bases between them. Written as DNA, the CDR3 is TGTGCCAGCTGCCGTGGGGCCTACGAGCAGTACTTC. It codes for CASCRGAYEQYF.

This chain links TRBV12-3 or TRBV12-4 with TRBJ2-6; D gene uncertain. The CDR3 sequence is 15 residues long. Trimming removed 10 bases from V and 2 bases from J, with 15 bases in between. The CDR3 DNA reads as TGTGCCACATTAACTATTCTACCTGGGGCCAACGTCCTGACTTTC. As protein: CATLTILPGANVLTF.

This chain connects TRBV20-1 to TRBJ2-1, with 12 bases matching TRBD2. This CDR3 is built from 15 residues. V shed 5 bases, J shed 4 bases, and the junction held 6 bases outside the gene matches. CDR1 and CDR2 from the germline V gene are DFQATT and SNEGSKA (reference sequence). CDR3: CSAGPTSGRYNEQFF. The CDR3 nucleotides are TGCAGTGCTGGACCGACTAGCGGGAGATACAATGAGCAGTTCTTC.

This rearrangement joins TRBV12-3 or TRBV12-4 to TRBJ2-3; 8 bases agree with TRBD2. The length of the CDR3 is 18 residues. Germline trimming cut 3 bases from V and 1 base from J; bases unmatched to any gene: 12. The CDR3 region has the DNA TGTGCCAGCAGTTTCGCATTAGCGGGGCGGCTGGGCACAGATACGCAGTATTTT. It translates to CASSFALAGRLGTDTQYF.

This clonotype showed up just a few times. V usage is TRBV20-1 and J usage is TRBJ2-7; tentative D call: TRBD1 (6 bases). V was clipped by 6 bases and J by 2 bases, with 17 bases between them. This CDR3 has 14 amino acids. The germline CDR1 and CDR2 sequences are DFQATT and SNEGSKA (reference sequence). The CDR3 DNA reads TGCAGTGCCATTCATACGACAGGCGCCTACGAGCAGTACTTC. Amino acid sequence: CSAIHTTGAYEQYF.

This clonotype has ten or more counts. V is TRBV7-2 and J is TRBJ2-7; possibly TRBD1 for D (5 bases). Trimming removed 1 base from V and 2 bases from J, with 6 bases in between. Germline V gives CDR1 SGHTA, CDR2 FQGNSA. This CDR3 has 13 residues. The CDR3 protein is CASSLDRTYEQYF. CDR3 nucleotide sequence: TGTGCCAGCAGCTTAGACAGGACCTACGAGCAGTACTTC.

J is TRBJ1-6 and V is TRBV5-1; 7 bases fit TRBD1. This CDR3 region has 17 residues. CDR1 and CDR2 (germline): SGHRS, YFSETQ. V lost 4 bases, J lost 0 bases, and 7 bases stayed unmatched. CDR3 coding DNA: TGCGCCAGCAGCCAACAGGGGCGAAGCTCCTATAATTCACCCCTCCACTTT. Protein product: CASSQQGRSSYNSPLHF.

This clonotype was observed a few times. The chain uses TRBV6-1 and TRBJ2-5; either TRBD1 or TRBD2 may supply D (5 bases each). Trimming shortened V by 6 bases and J by 5 bases, and 16 bases separated the two germline ends. CDR3 length: 14 amino acids. Germline V lookup: CDR1 MNHNS, CDR2 SASEGT. The CDR3 loop is CASRSGHPGETQYF. In DNA, the CDR3 is TGTGCCAGCAGAAGCGGACACCCCGGGGAGACCCAGTACTTC.

There are a few counts of this clonotype. The chain employs TRBV20-1 and TRBJ1-2; 7 bases line up with TRBD1. Germline CDR1 and CDR2: DFQATT and SNEGSKA (reference sequence). V lost 3 bases, J lost 0 bases, and 7 bases stayed unmatched. This CDR3 contains 15 residues. CDR3 coding DNA: TGCAGTGCTAGCGTACCGGGACAGTCTAACTATGGCTACACCTTC. It translates to CSASVPGQSNYGYTF.

This clonotype came up a few times. The rearrangement joins TRBV28 to TRBJ2-7; D unclear. Germline loops: CDR1 MDHEN, CDR2 SYDVKM. The length of the CDR3 is 14 residues. V shed 8 bases and J shed 0 bases, with 14 bases lying between them. The CDR3 sequence: CASGKGSGSYEQYF. CDR3 bases: TGTGCCAGCGGTAAAGGGTCGGGCTCCTACGAGCAGTACTTC.

This clonotype was seen a handful of times. The rearrangement joins TRBV5-1 to TRBJ2-3; D is possibly TRBD2 (5 bases). V was clipped by 0 bases and J by 0 bases, with 14 bases between them. There are 17 residues in the CDR3. Germline assignment: CDR1 SGHRS and CDR2 YFSETQ. CDR3 region: CASSLARSGHSTDTQYF. The CDR3 DNA is TGCGCCAGCAGCTTGGCCCGGAGCGGTCATAGCACAGATACGCAGTATTTT.